The rows below give T cell receptor beta chains drawn from one sample of a study of molecular identifiers for immune sequencing clone quantification. TCRdb re-analysed the PCR reads in MiXCR, keeping a single row per CDR3 protein. The repertoire includes about 630,000 distinct CDR3 sequences, about 25% of them detected once, and about 0.84% sits in the top ten. The sample taken for sequencing was naive CD8+ T cells from blood, with Jurkat cell RNA spiked in. Source of these receptors: a human donor in good health. Some libraries in this study had Jurkat cell RNA spiked in. Each CDR3 is given with its conserved first and last residue. D genes are given only for firm matches. Only part of the rows carry a size: once, few, many, or a class if the clone is expanded.

abundance: few; d_gene: .; v_gene: TRBV9; j_gene: TRBJ2-7; CDR3aa: CASSVGGTGSSYEQYF; CDR3nt: TGTGCCAGCAGCGTAGGGGGGACGGGAAGCTCCTACGAGCAGTACTTC
abundance: .; d_gene: .; v_gene: TRBV2; j_gene: TRBJ1-1; CDR3aa: CASQAAVGNTEAFF; CDR3nt: TGTGCCAGCCAGGCAGCCGTTGGGAACACTGAAGCTTTCTTT
abundance: few; d_gene: .; v_gene: TRBV12-3/TRBV12-4; j_gene: TRBJ1-5; CDR3aa: CASSLMGDGNQPQHF; CDR3nt: TGTGCCAGCAGTTTAATGGGGGACGGCAATCAGCCCCAGCATTTT
abundance: many; d_gene: TRBD2; v_gene: TRBV5-4; j_gene: TRBJ2-5; CDR3aa: CASSLDGTSEEETQYF; CDR3nt: TGTGCCAGCAGCTTGGACGGTACTAGCGAAGAAGAGACCCAGTACTTC
abundance: many; d_gene: .; v_gene: TRBV7-3; j_gene: TRBJ2-6; CDR3aa: CASSLSGSGANVLTF; CDR3nt: TGTGCCAGCAGCTTAAGTGGCTCTGGGGCCAACGTCCTGACTTTC
abundance: many; d_gene: .; v_gene: TRBV6-5; j_gene: TRBJ1-4; CDR3aa: CASSPDRNLWEKLFF; CDR3nt: TGTGCCAGCAGCCCCGACAGGAATCTTTGGGAAAAACTGTTTTTT
abundance: few; d_gene: .; v_gene: TRBV13; j_gene: TRBJ2-7; CDR3aa: CASSLGVGFYEQYF; CDR3nt: TGTGCCAGCAGCTTAGGAGTAGGCTTCTACGAGCAGTACTTC
abundance: .; d_gene: .; v_gene: TRBV20-1; j_gene: TRBJ2-3; CDR3aa: CSARDQGGAATSTQYF; CDR3nt: TGCAGTGCTAGAGATCAAGGGGGAGCGGCCACAAGTACGCAGTATTTT
abundance: once; d_gene: TRBD1; v_gene: TRBV4-2; j_gene: TRBJ2-7; CDR3aa: CASGQLDRTNSAYEQYF; CDR3nt: TGTGCCAGCGGCCAACTGGACAGGACGAATTCTGCCTACGAGCAGTACTTC
abundance: .; d_gene: .; v_gene: TRBV9; j_gene: TRBJ2-7; CDR3aa: CASSPFWSPSYEQYF; CDR3nt: TGTGCCAGCAGCCCCTTTTGGAGTCCCTCCTACGAGCAGTACTTC
abundance: many; d_gene: .; v_gene: TRBV20-1; j_gene: TRBJ1-5; CDR3aa: CSARTDNQPQHF; CDR3nt: TGCAGTGCCCGGACGGACAATCAGCCCCAGCATTTT
abundance: .; d_gene: .; v_gene: TRBV24-1; j_gene: TRBJ2-1; CDR3aa: CATRQDLYNAQFF; CDR3nt: TGTGCCACCAGACAGGACCTCTACAATGCGCAGTTCTTC
abundance: few; d_gene: .; v_gene: TRBV27; j_gene: TRBJ2-7; CDR3aa: CASSWSQGETYEQYF; CDR3nt: TGTGCCAGCAGTTGGTCACAGGGCGAGACCTACGAGCAGTACTTC